This T cell receptor (beta chain) was recovered during a study of OX40 agonist ivuxolimab in advanced cancers. About the study as a whole: The costimulatory receptor OX40 (CD134) was targeted by ivuxolimab, a fully human IgG2 agonistic monoclonal antibody. Intravenous ivuxolimab was administered to patients every 2 weeks at six dose levels: 0.01, 0.1, 0.3, 1.5, 3 and 10 mg/kg. Of the approximately 50 dose-escalation patients, hepatocellular carcinoma was present in about 20, melanoma in some 15, renal cell carcinoma in 9 and head and neck cancer in 9. A male proportion of around 80% and a mean age of approximately 62 years, ranging from about 20 to 80, were recorded for the dose-escalation cohort. Prior anti-PD-1, anti-PD-L1 or anti-CTLA-4 therapy was permitted, and 40% to 50% of dose-escalation patients had received checkpoint inhibitors. Partial responses occurred in three dose-escalation patients: two with cutaneous melanoma and one with hepatocellular carcinoma. The point of sequencing TCRbeta in the periphery was to test whether ivuxolimab changed TCR sequence diversity and drove clonal T-cell expansion. The paper reports the monotherapy dose-escalation portion (N of about 52 patients) of the phase I ivuxolimab trial. The full study reports these points: The antigen specificity of the clonally expanded peripheral T cells was not determined. Low levels of normalized T-cell clonal expansion were also seen in some nonresponding patients. At doses of 0.1 to 3.0 mg/kg, clonal expansion of both CD4+ and CD8+ T cells in blood was seen between baseline and week 6. After ivuxolimab, expanded clones were on average more numerous among CD8+ T cells than among CD4+ T cells. Partial responders in the 0.1-3.0 mg/kg groups had among the lowest normalized peripheral clonal expansion, especially among CD8+ T cells.

Patients with autoimmune disease history or receiving systemic immunosuppression were excluded from the trial. In every dose cohort, peripheral blood was drawn for TCR sequencing at baseline, cycle 4 day 1, and cycle 7 day 1. Samples came from an open-label, multicenter, first-in-human phase I dose-escalation trial of ivuxolimab. The trial enrolled adults with locally advanced or metastatic head and neck squamous cell, hepatocellular, melanoma or renal cell carcinoma. Before TCR sequencing, CD4+ T cells and CD8+ T cells from peripheral blood were sorted into separate populations. As regards this clone: It has no known antigen specificity. No base qualities exist here, and no much larger clone lies one base off it.

Genomic DNA was extracted from sorted cells for sequencing of the TCRbeta CDR3 region. TCRbeta CDR3 regions were sequenced using the immunoSEQ Assay. Not all clones reach the TCRdb copy of this immuneACCESS table, which keeps in-frame sequences only. Checked studies attribute under half of the gap to unresolved V genes and leave the rest unexplained. For this sample there are tens of thousands of clones; 90% to 95% appear just once. Of the sample, under 15% falls within the top ten clones. In the germline V gene (reference sequence), CDR1 corresponds to SSHAT and CDR2 to FNYEAQ. V is pruned by 4 bases and J by 2 bases, leaving 11 bases of the junction without a gene match. The CDR3 covers 16 residues, taking in both the cysteine and the phenylalanine. Just the 48-base CDR3 DNA is kept, in frame starting at base 1.

Specimen: CD4+ or CD8+ T cells sorted from blood, collected in a trial of the OX40 agonist ivuxolimab. Here the chain combines TRBV7-7 and TRBJ2-7; 7 bases in the middle match TRBD2. The origin of this receptor is an adult with an advanced solid tumor such as melanoma, head and neck, liver or kidney cancer. The CDR3 loop reads CASSYNMGGRAYEQYF. The DNA sequence follows: TGTGCCAGCAGCTACAACATGGGGGGGAGGGCCTACGAGCAGTACTTC. The CDR3, completed at both ends by the reference TRBV7-7 and TRBJ2-7 genes, gives the full variable domain GAGVSQSPRYKVTKRGQDVTLRCDPISSHATLYWYQQALGQGPEFLTYFNYEAQPDKSGLPSDRFSAERPEGSISTLTIQRTEQRDSAMYRCASSYNMGGRAYEQYFGPGTRLTVT.